This TCR beta chain was retrieved from a study of T cell changes during pregnancy in multiple sclerosis. This clone was counted once. Assay used: immunoSEQ multiplex PCR; TCRdb lists only in-frame clones, some missing. Of approximately 29,000 clones in the sample, 90% to 95% are singletons; the top ten hold 6.2%. Sequencing used CD8+ T cells from peripheral blood mononuclear cells, obtained before pregnancy. The clonotype originates from a female donor with multiple sclerosis, enrolled in a pregnancy study.

The CDR3 DNA sequence: TGTGCCAGCAGCTCCGGGACTAGCTCCTACAATGAGCAGTTCTTC. Translating gives CASSSGTSSYNEQFF. The rearrangement uses TRBV13 and TRBJ2-1; 8 bases line up with TRBD2. The CDR3 consists of 15 residues. From germline, CDR1 is PRHDT and CDR2 FYEKMQ (reference sequence). The V and J ends lost 4 bases and 0 bases, in that order; junction bases with no gene match: 2.